The clone carrying this TCR beta chain was detected a few times. Its antigen is not known. TCRdb re-called the 5' RACE reads through MiXCR, storing one row per CDR3 protein. This table has roughly 450,000 distinct CDR3 sequences, 20% to 30% appearing once. Germline V gene sequence: CDR1 DFQATT, CDR2 SNEGSKA (reference sequence). The ends were cut back, 1 base at V and 6 bases at J, with 21 bases in the middle. The CDR3 is 16 amino acids. The sample belongs to a study of CD8 T cells in ankylosing spondylitis. Findings of the study overall: Seemingly characteristic of ankylosing spondylitis blood was a TCR beta motif consisting of 7 or 8 highly homologous variants.

This sequence joins TRBV20-1 and TRBJ1-2; tentatively, D is TRBD1 (5 bases). This receptor was obtained from a male donor with ankylosing spondylitis. Sequenced material: blood, either unsorted or a sorted T cell fraction (not recorded which). The CDR3 protein is CSARGGSGPWGHGYTF. CDR3 in DNA: TGCAGTGCTAGAGGAGGAAGCGGACCCTGGGGCCATGGCTACACCTTC.